This entry describes one T cell receptor beta chain. The data were obtained in a study of shared T cell receptors in the human thymus. Using immunoSEQ multiplex PCR, the repertoire was profiled, and TCRdb retains in-frame clones only, with some absent. The repertoire has almost 550,000 clones, around 78% of them found once; the top ten carry less than 0.015%. Trimming cost V 7 bases and J 8 bases; bases outside gene matches: 22. This CDR3 comprises 19 residues. CDR1 is PRHDT, CDR2 FYEKMQ, per germline (reference sequence). The same specimen was also included in a second study, on human thymus T cells. That work states: The thymus was resected at corrective cardiac surgery. Thymic and blood repertoires seemed to show skewed V and J gene use. Thymic repertoires of unrelated individuals were reported in related research to overlap highly.

This sequence joins TRBV13 and TRBJ2-1; 11 bases match TRBD1. This receptor was identified in a boy under three years old with a congenital heart defect. The sample was thymocytes. Here the CDR3 DNA reads TGTGCCAGCACTAAATCGGGACAGGGGGTCCCCGAGCCCATAGATGAGCAGTTCTTC. It is translated as CASTKSGQGVPEPIDEQFF.